Below are 23 T cell receptor beta chains sequenced from a single sample in a study of blood T cell repertoires in COVID-19. Sequencing used immunoSEQ multiplex PCR; TCRdb keeps in-frame clones, though not all of them. The data hold approximately 200,000 clones, with about 88% observed a single time. The sample was PBMCs or T cells enriched from blood (not recorded which). These receptors all stem from a woman aged 25 to 45 who had been exposed to COVID-19.

V gene TRBV5-1 combines with J gene TRBJ2-3; TRBD2 aligns across 7 bases. The CDR3 extends over 16 amino acids. V was clipped by 4 bases and J by 2 bases; unmatched bases: 10. CDR1 is SGHRS, CDR2 YFSETQ, per germline. The CDR3 here is CASSISGTESTDTQYF. For the CDR3, the DNA is TGCGCCAGCAGCATAAGCGGGACTGAATCCACAGATACGCAGTATTTT. Looking up the rest from reference TRBV5-1 and TRBJ2-3 gives the full variable domain: KAGVTQTPRYLIKTRGQQVTLSCSPISGHRSVSWYQQTPGQGLQFLFEYFSETQRNKGNFPGRFSGRQFSNSRSEMNVSTLELGDSALYLCASSISGTESTDTQYFGPGTRLTVL.

The chain combines TRBV27 with TRBJ1-2, with 12 nucleotides matching TRBD1. Trimming at V came to 3 bases and at J to 3 bases, leaving 11 bases not matched to a gene. Germline CDR1 is MNHEY and CDR2 is SMNVEV (reference sequence). The CDR3 has 18 residues. This CDR3 is CASSFLGDRGRLDYGYTF. CDR3 DNA sequence: TGTGCCAGCAGTTTCCTCGGGGACAGGGGGCGATTAGACTATGGCTACACCTTC.

The rearrangement uses TRBV6-5 and TRBJ2-1, with 10 positions matching TRBD2. V lost 3 bases and J lost 5; bases outside the gene matches: 7. CDR3 length: 16 amino acids. Germline CDR1 MNHEY, CDR2 SVGAGI. The CDR3, as DNA: TGTGCCAGCAGTTATGGGAGCGGGGGGGCCGACAATGAGCAGTTCTTC. Translated: CASSYGSGGADNEQFF.

The chain couples TRBV2 to TRBJ1-1; TRBD1 is a possible D gene (6 bases). The CDR3 covers 14 residues. The germline CDR1 and CDR2 sequences are SNHLY and FYNNEI. V gave up 9 bases and J gave up 5 bases, with 19 bases separating them. The CDR3 DNA reads TGTGCCAGACTCCGCGCAGGGGCGCGAACTGAAGCTTTCTTT. Protein: CARLRAGARTEAFF.

This chain connects TRBV28 to TRBJ2-6, with 11 nucleotides matching TRBD1. V lost 7 bases to trimming and J lost 0 bases; unmatched junction nucleotides: 5. Germline loops: CDR1 MDHEN, CDR2 SYDVKM. This CDR3 spans 17 amino acids. The CDR3 is CASKWDRGSSGANVLTF. For the CDR3, the DNA is TGTGCCAGCAAATGGGACAGGGGGTCCTCTGGGGCCAACGTCCTGACTTTC.

This sequence joins TRBV7-3 and TRBJ1-2, with 7 bases matching TRBD1. Germline V gives CDR1 SGHTA, CDR2 FQGTGA. V gave up 5 bases and J gave up 7 bases; unmatched junction bases: 7. The CDR3 runs to 13 residues. The CDR3 loop reads CASSLQGGSGYTF. The DNA for the CDR3 is TGTGCCAGCAGCCTGCAGGGGGGCAGTGGCTACACCTTC.

The chain is built from TRBV3-1 (or the pseudogene TRBV3-2) and TRBJ2-2, with 7 bases fitting TRBD2. V shed 1 base and J 6 bases; nucleotides not matched to a gene: 5. The CDR3 loop spans 15 amino acids. Looked up from germline, CDR1 is LGHDT and CDR2 is YNNKEL (reference sequence). CDR3 DNA sequence: TGTGCCAGCAGCCAAGGCGGACTAGTCGCCGGGGAGCTGTTTTTT. Translation gives CASSQGGLVAGELFF.

The chain carries TRBV24-1 and TRBJ1-6; TRBD1 might be the D (6 bases). CDR3 length: 14 residues. Germline-derived CDR1 and CDR2 are KGHDR and SFDVKD. Trimming cost V 4 bases and J 8 bases, with 11 bases left between them. The CDR3 reads CATSEGQGYSPLHF. In DNA form, the CDR3 reads TGTGCCACCAGTGAAGGGCAGGGGTATTCACCCCTCCACTTT.

The chain uses TRBV29-1 and TRBJ1-2, with D perhaps TRBD1 (5 bases). The CDR3 spans 13 residues. Germline CDR1 and CDR2: SQVTM and ANQGSEA. Trimming removed 2 bases at V and 4 bases at J, with 11 bases between. The CDR3 is CSVEIWGGYGYTF. For the CDR3, the DNA is TGCAGCGTTGAAATCTGGGGGGGCTATGGCTACACCTTC.

V gene TRBV7-8 combines with J gene TRBJ2-1, with 7 bases lining up with TRBD2. The CDR3 totals 15 residues. Trimming cost V 4 bases and J 6 bases; bases outside gene matches: 9. The V gene's germline CDR1 is SGHVS and CDR2 FQNEAQ. CDR3 coding DNA: TGTGCCAGCAGCTCACCGGGACTACCCCCCAATGAGCAGTTCTTC. Translating it yields CASSSPGLPPNEQFF. Filled out from reference TRBV7-8 and TRBJ2-1, the complete variable domain reads GAGVSQSPRYKVAKRGQDVALRCDPISGHVSLFWYQQALGQGPEFLTYFQNEAQLDKSGLPSDRFFAERPEGSVSTLKIQRTQQEDSAVYLCASSSPGLPPNEQFFGPGTRLTVL.

This chain connects TRBV9 to TRBJ2-1; perhaps TRBD2 as D (7 bases). The CDR3 has 13 residues. Trimming removed 8 bases from V and 8 bases from J, with 17 bases in between. Germline V gene data show CDR1 as SGDLS and CDR2 as YYNGEE. The CDR3 DNA reads TGTGCCAGAGGGGGAGCGGGACGGGATGAGCAGTTCTTC. Amino acid sequence: CARGGAGRDEQFF.

The chain recombines TRBV27 with TRBJ1-2; the match to TRBD1 covers 7 bases. The germline CDR1 and CDR2 sequences are MNHEY and SMNVEV (reference sequence). The CDR3 is made up of 12 amino acids. The ends lost 10 bases at V and 8 bases at J; junction bases unmatched: 10. The CDR3 loop is CATRGGLTGYTF. The CDR3 bases are TGTGCCACCAGAGGGGGCTTAACAGGCTACACCTTC.

The rearrangement links TRBV6-6 to TRBJ1-4; D ambiguous. Trimming removed 8 bases at V and 5 bases at J, with 15 bases between. This CDR3 spans 14 amino acids. The germline V gene has CDR1 MNHNY and CDR2 SVGAGI (reference sequence). This CDR3 reads CASRTDTQNEKLFF. The CDR3 coding sequence is TGTGCCAGCCGAACTGACACGCAGAATGAAAAACTGTTTTTT.

The V and J genes are TRBV13 and TRBJ1-1, with 7 bases aligning to TRBD1. Germline trimming cut 3 bases from V and 0 bases from J; bases unmatched to any gene: 1. The CDR3 has 14 residues. CDR1 PRHDT and CDR2 FYEKMQ come from the germline V gene (reference sequence). For the CDR3, the DNA is TGTGCCAGCAGCTTCAGGGGGATGAACACTGAAGCTTTCTTT. Translating gives CASSFRGMNTEAFF.

This clone was observed a handful of times. The chain is built from TRBV27 and TRBJ1-6; no definite D call. The CDR3 extends over 16 amino acids. V shed 6 bases and J shed 0 bases, with 12 bases lying between them. The germline gives CDR1 MNHEY, CDR2 SMNVEV (reference sequence). The CDR3 DNA follows: TGTGCCAGCAGCCGGGAAGCGATCTCCTATAATTCACCCCTCCACTTT. Amino acid sequence: CASSREAISYNSPLHF.

This chain joins TRBV2 and TRBJ1-5; possible D gene TRBD1, 5 bases. Germline V gene data show CDR1 as SNHLY and CDR2 as FYNNEI. There are 17 residues in the CDR3. The germline V and J ends were trimmed by 6 bases and 5 bases, with 23 bases remaining between them. This chain's CDR3 is CASREIPTVQGDQPQHF. CDR3 coding DNA: TGTGCCAGCAGGGAAATCCCCACCGTCCAGGGCGATCAGCCCCAGCATTTT.

The chain joins TRBV3-1 (or the pseudogene TRBV3-2) to TRBJ1-4; D gene uncertain. The CDR3 totals 14 residues. Germline V CDR1 and CDR2: LGHDT, YNNKEL (reference sequence). Trimming left V 2 bases short and J 5 bases short, with 9 bases between. The CDR3 sequence is CASSQPQSNEKLFF. The CDR3 DNA sequence: TGTGCCAGCAGCCAACCACAGAGCAATGAAAAACTGTTTTTT.

This chain uses TRBV27 with TRBJ2-7, with 7 bases fitting TRBD1. The germline CDR1 and CDR2 sequences are MNHEY and SMNVEV (reference sequence). V shed 6 bases and J 0 bases; nucleotides not matched to a gene: 5. CDR3 size: 14 residues. CDR3: CASSSRDSSYEQYF. In nucleotides, the CDR3 is TGTGCCAGCAGCTCCCGGGACAGCTCCTACGAGCAGTACTTC.

The V call is TRBV2, the J call TRBJ1-3; possible D gene TRBD1, 6 bases. This CDR3 is 15 amino acids long. The germline V gene encodes CDR1 SNHLY and CDR2 FYNNEI. V lost 5 bases and J 0 bases, leaving 11 bases between the germline ends. CDR3 amino acids: CASSSDSGSGNTIYF. The CDR3 region has the DNA TGTGCCAGCAGTTCGGACAGCGGCTCTGGAAACACCATATATTTT.

CDR3 in amino acids: CASIPTGGKSYEQYF. As DNA, the CDR3 is TGTGCCAGCATCCCCACAGGGGGCAAATCCTACGAGCAGTACTTC. This chain joins TRBV6-5 and TRBJ2-7; 9 bases are a match to TRBD1. V was pared by 7 bases and J by 1 base, with 8 bases of the junction left unmatched. CDR3 length equals 15 residues. Germline CDR1 MNHEY, CDR2 SVGAGI.

This chain links TRBV7-9 with TRBJ1-1; D is perhaps TRBD1 (6 bases). V was cut by 4 bases and J by 5 bases, with 17 bases left in between. The length of the CDR3 is 15 residues. Germline assignment: CDR1 SEHNR and CDR2 FQNEAQ (reference sequence). The CDR3 protein is CASSSAGRDTTEAFF. The CDR3 DNA reads TGTGCCAGCAGCTCAGCCGGCCGGGACACGACTGAAGCTTTCTTT. The whole variable domain, filled in from reference TRBV7-9 and TRBJ1-1, reads DTGVSQNPRHKITKRGQNVTFRCDPISEHNRLYWYRQTLGQGPEFLTYFQNEAQLEKSRLLSDRFSAERPKGSFSTLEIQRTEQGDSAMYLCASSSAGRDTTEAFFGQGTRLTVV.

CDR3 sequence: CASSSLSAGEETQYF. Here the CDR3 DNA reads TGTGCCAGTAGTTCTCTGTCAGCGGGGGAAGAGACCCAGTACTTC. The chain links TRBV19 to TRBJ2-5, with 8 bases lining up with TRBD2. The CDR3 runs to 15 residues. The trim removed 5 bases at V and 3 bases at J, leaving 8 bases unmatched. The germline V gene has CDR1 LNHDA and CDR2 SQIVND (reference sequence).

The rearrangement links TRBV5-6 to TRBJ1-2, with TRBD1 matching 8 bases. V was clipped by 0 bases and J by 7 bases; unmatched bases: 2. The CDR3 extends over 13 amino acids. Per germline, CDR1 SGHDT and CDR2 YYEEEE. The CDR3 DNA sequence: TGTGCCAGCAGCTTGGAACAGGGGGGTGGCTACACCTTC. Protein: CASSLEQGGGYTF.